A single sample is the source of the 16 T cell receptor beta chains below, sequenced in a study of identical twins. TCRdb redid the calling of the 5' RACE reads with MiXCR, one entry per CDR3 protein. The sample has some 900,000 distinct CDR3 sequences; approximately 13% are singletons. This same sample was also part of a study on yellow fever vaccine responses in identical twins.

The specimen was PBMCs. The receptors come from a woman under 30 in good health.

This rearrangement joins TRBV6-2 or TRBV6-3 to TRBJ2-1; 10 nucleotides match TRBD1. Germline CDR1 MNHEY, CDR2 SVGEGT. The CDR3 runs to 21 residues. The junction had 24 bases not matched to a gene; V was cut back by 2 bases and J by 8 bases. CDR3 DNA sequence: TGTGCCAGCAGTTACCAGTCGGGGACAGGGGAGTTCGGGACTCAGCGTGATGAGCAGTTCTTC. Translation gives CASSYQSGTGEFGTQRDEQFF.

This chain uses TRBV5-1 with TRBJ2-1; D unresolved. The CDR3 runs to 15 residues. V was shortened by 4 bases and J by 2 bases, with 13 bases between the two germline ends. Germline CDR1 and CDR2: SGHRS and YFSETQ. CDR3 region: CASSLDGSTYNEQFF. CDR3 nucleotide sequence: TGCGCCAGCAGCCTAGATGGGTCTACCTACAATGAGCAGTTCTTC.

In its sample, this clonotype was seen many times. This chain links TRBV24-1 with TRBJ2-2, with D maybe TRBD2 (5 bases). Trimming took 8 bases from V and 0 from J, leaving 9 bases between them. The V gene's germline CDR1 is KGHDR and CDR2 SFDVKD. CDR3 length: 14 amino acids. The CDR3 nucleotides are TGTGCCACCATGAGGGCAGCGAACACCGGGGAGCTGTTTTTT. This sequence encodes CATMRAANTGELFF.

This clonotype turned up a few times. The chain has TRBV2 and TRBJ2-7, with 9 bases fitting TRBD1. Germline V gives CDR1 SNHLY, CDR2 FYNNEI. This CDR3 comprises 13 residues. With V trimmed by 6 bases and J by 4 bases, 4 bases remained unmatched. The CDR3 loop reads CASRDRGAYEQYV. The CDR3, as DNA: TGTGCCAGCAGGGACAGGGGTGCTTACGAGCAGTACGTC.

J is TRBJ2-2 and V is TRBV29-1, with 13 bases identical to TRBD2. CDR1 is SQVTM and CDR2 is ANQGSEA in the germline V gene. CDR3 length: 17 residues. V trimming: 0 bases; J trimming: 8 bases; junction bases outside the gene matches: 9. The CDR3 is CSVEDSGTSGTLGELFF. The CDR3 nucleotides are TGCAGCGTTGAAGATTCCGGGACTAGCGGGACTCTTGGGGAGCTGTTTTTT.

This clonotype occurred a few times. The chain carries TRBV14 and TRBJ2-2; the D is unclear. Deletions cut 4 bases from V and 3 bases from J, with 15 bases between. CDR3 length equals 16 residues. The germline V gene encodes CDR1 SGHDN and CDR2 FVKESK. CDR3 coding DNA: TGTGCCAGCAGCCCGGTCTACCACGGATACACCGGGGAGCTGTTTTTT. This gives the protein CASSPVYHGYTGELFF.

The J gene is TRBJ2-7, the V gene TRBV7-8; TRBD1 aligns across 12 bases. Germline V gives CDR1 SGHVS, CDR2 FQNEAQ. With V trimmed by 1 base and J by 6 bases, 10 bases remained unmatched. The CDR3 has 17 residues. This chain's CDR3 is CASSLVCGTGGCSEQYV. The CDR3 nucleotides are TGTGCCAGCAGCTTAGTTTGCGGGACAGGGGGCTGTAGCGAGCAGTACGTC.

This clonotype has ten or more counts. The rearrangement uses TRBV29-1 and TRBJ2-1, with TRBD2 as a possible D gene (5 bases). CDR1 SQVTM and CDR2 ANQGSEA come from the germline V gene. V dropped 8 bases and J dropped 0 bases, with 14 bases sitting between them. The CDR3 contains 14 residues. CDR3 protein: CSFPGKNSYNEQFF. CDR3 bases: TGCAGCTTCCCGGGGAAGAACTCCTACAATGAGCAGTTCTTC.

The rearrangement uses TRBV29-1 and TRBJ2-1, with 8 bases that match TRBD1. Germline CDR1 is SQVTM and CDR2 is ANQGSEA. J gave up 1 base and V 7 bases, and 9 bases lay outside the gene matches. This CDR3 has 15 amino acids. DNA for the CDR3: TGCAGCGCCACAGGGGGTCGGGGTTCCTACAATGAGCAGTTCTTC. Translation gives CSATGGRGSYNEQFF.

This clonotype was seen more than once but under ten times. This chain links TRBV7-6 with TRBJ2-7; TRBD2 is a possible D gene (7 bases). The CDR3 contains 15 residues. The germline V gene has CDR1 SGHVS and CDR2 FNYEAQ. Deletions cut 0 bases from V and 4 bases from J, with 13 bases between. The CDR3 DNA reads as TGTGCCAGCAGCTTAGCCGGGGGGCTAGGATACGAGCAGTACTTC. Residues: CASSLAGGLGYEQYF.

The chain recombines TRBV4-2 with TRBJ2-5, with D tentatively TRBD1 or TRBD2 (5 bases each). CDR3 length equals 17 residues. The germline gives CDR1 LGHNA, CDR2 YNFKEQ. The V gene lost 0 bases and the J gene lost 5 bases, with 19 bases spanning the gap. DNA of the CDR3: TGTGCCAGCAGCCAAGATGATGAGGGGCGATTGTGGGAGACCCAGTACTTC. Amino acid sequence: CASSQDDEGRLWETQYF.

V and J are TRBV7-8 and TRBJ2-5; TRBD2 aligns across 8 bases. CDR3 length equals 15 residues. Germline CDR1 and CDR2: SGHVS and FQNEAQ. The trim removed 0 bases at V and 5 bases at J, leaving 5 bases unmatched. CDR3 nucleotide sequence: TGTGCCAGCAGCTTAGCGCGGACGGGGGGGGAGACCCAGTACTTC. This codes for CASSLARTGGETQYF. Combining the CDR3 with reference TRBV7-8 and TRBJ2-5 gives the whole variable domain GAGVSQSPRYKVAKRGQDVALRCDPISGHVSLFWYQQALGQGPEFLTYFQNEAQLDKSGLPSDRFFAERPEGSVSTLKIQRTQQEDSAVYLCASSLARTGGETQYFGPGTRLLVL.

This clonotype has ten or more counts. The gene calls are TRBV6-1 and TRBJ1-1, with 7 bases aligning to TRBD1. The CDR3 is 13 residues long. Germline V gene data show CDR1 as MNHNS and CDR2 as SASEGT. Germline trimming cut 6 bases from V and 1 base from J; bases unmatched to any gene: 2. As DNA, the CDR3 is TGTGCCAGCAGGGGGGACAGGAACACTGAAGCTTTCTTT. This encodes CASRGDRNTEAFF.

This clonotype was counted between two and nine times. This chain links TRBV27 with TRBJ2-3, with a possible D match to TRBD1 (6 bases). The germline CDR1 and CDR2 sequences are MNHEY and SMNVEV (reference sequence). The CDR3 runs to 16 residues. V was shortened by 5 bases and J by 6 bases, with 21 bases between the two germline ends. This CDR3 is CASSHPDSRTIDTQYF. CDR3 bases: TGTGCCAGCAGTCACCCGGACAGTAGGACCATCGATACGCAGTATTTT.

This rearrangement joins TRBV3-1 to TRBJ2-2; TRBD1 aligns across 8 bases. The CDR3 contains 14 residues. V shed 5 bases and J 6 bases; nucleotides not matched to a gene: 5. Germline V gene data show CDR1 as LGHDT and CDR2 as YNNKEL (reference sequence). The CDR3 is CASSTWTGPGELFF. The CDR3 region has the DNA TGTGCCAGCAGCACGTGGACAGGGCCCGGGGAGCTGTTTTTT.

This clonotype has a handful of counts. The rearrangement uses TRBV27 and TRBJ2-5; the D gene is possibly TRBD1 (5 bases). The V gene's germline CDR1 is MNHEY and CDR2 SMNVEV (reference sequence). V lost 8 bases and J lost 9, with 19 bases in between. The CDR3 totals 13 residues. The CDR3 is CASREAGQLAQYF. For the CDR3, the DNA is TGTGCCAGCCGAGAGGCAGGGCAACTGGCCCAGTACTTC.